The clone carrying this TCR beta chain was observed a handful of times. The antigen is unknown. Per germline, CDR1 LGHNA and CDR2 YNFKEQ. V lost 6 bases to trimming and J lost 0 bases, with 8 bases between them. This CDR3 has 14 residues. This record comes from a study of response to subunit inactivated influenza vaccine. Study-wide points: The authors put forward the suggestion that each seasonal influenza vaccination may bring in only a limited number of new T cells.

TCRdb independently ran MiXCR on the RT-PCR reads; one entry per CDR3 protein. The sample lists around 580,000 distinct CDR3 sequences, roughly 10% seen once, with around 9.6% in the top ten. Sequences were derived from PBMCs from blood, sampled on the day of vaccination. The sequence derives from a man aged 45-65 years who received an inactivated influenza vaccine. The chain combines TRBV4-2 with TRBJ1-4, with D unclear. CDR3 DNA sequence: TGTGCCAGCAGGGACCTTGCAACTAATGAAAAACTGTTTTTT. Residues: CASRDLATNEKLFF.